Listed below are T cell receptor beta chains from one sample, sequenced in a study of T cell repertoires in breast cancer. MiXCR was run by TCRdb on the emulsion pairing reads, yielding one entry per CDR3 protein. Among about 40,000 distinct CDR3 sequences, about 48% were seen once, and the ten largest hold roughly 60%. The sample taken for sequencing was CD8+ T cells. The receptors here all came from a pool of human donors with breast cancer or a healthy control (not recorded which). The CDR3 runs from the conserved cysteine through the conserved F or W. The D gene is left open where the match is weak. Size is omitted from some rows. Given values are once, few, many or a class for expanded clones.

CDR3 protein | CDR3 DNA | J gene | clone size | V gene | D gene
CAGRFGTHNEQFF | TGTGCCGGCCGATTTGGAACCCACAATGAGCAGTTCTTC | TRBJ2-1 | . | TRBV2 | .
CASSSPDRGSAEAFF | TGTGCCAGTAGTTCCCCGGACAGGGGTAGCGCTGAAGCTTTCTTT | TRBJ1-1 | . | TRBV19 | TRBD1
CASSIQEKLFF | TGTGCCAGCAGCATACAGGAAAAACTGTTTTTT | TRBJ1-4 | . | TRBV3-1 | .
CASSPPTGVEQYF | TGTGCCAGCTCACCACCCACAGGGGTCGAGCAGTACTTC | TRBJ2-7 | . | TRBV18 | TRBD1
CGASRSSGSNEQYF | TGCGGTGCTAGTCGGAGTAGCGGGAGCAACGAGCAGTACTTC | TRBJ2-7 | once | TRBV20-1 | TRBD2
CASRLLAGGADTQYF | TGTGCCAGCAGACTTCTAGCGGGGGGCGCAGATACGCAGTATTTT | TRBJ2-3 | . | TRBV27 | TRBD2
CAGSWRGGGGPDTQYF | TGTGCCGGCAGCTGGAGGGGAGGCGGGGGGCCAGATACGCAGTATTTT | TRBJ2-3 | . | TRBV7-9 | TRBD2
CASSQGTGDHYGYTF | TGTGCCAGCAGTCAAGGGACAGGGGACCACTATGGCTACACCTTC | TRBJ1-2 | . | TRBV2 | TRBD1
CASSLGAGSYGYIF | TGTGCCAGCAGCTTAGGGGCAGGGTCCTATGGCTACATCTTC | TRBJ1-2 | . | TRBV7-9 | .
CASSRLGTSPGQETQYF | TGTGCCAGCAGCAGGCTCGGGACATCGCCCGGACAAGAGACCCAGTACTTC | TRBJ2-5 | . | TRBV7-9 | .
CASSVERGGQFF | TGTGCCAGCAGTGTAGAGCGCGGAGGGCAGTTCTTC | TRBJ2-1 | few | TRBV6-1 | .
CASSREGNTEAFF | TGCGCCAGCAGTAGAGAGGGGAACACTGAAGCTTTCTTT | TRBJ1-1 | . | TRBV5-1 | .
CSVGGGQRNEQFF | TGCAGCGTTGGGGGAGGCCAACGCAATGAGCAGTTCTTC | TRBJ2-1 | . | TRBV29-1 | .
CASSEGGPPGELFF | TGTGCCAGCAGTGAGGGGGGGCCCCCCGGGGAGCTGTTTTTT | TRBJ2-2 | . | TRBV25-1 | .
CASSKGTSGRYNEQFF | TGTGCCAGCAGCAAGGGGACTAGCGGGAGGTACAATGAGCAGTTCTTC | TRBJ2-1 | few | TRBV7-3 | TRBD2
CASSIDSSQPQHF | TGTGCCAGTAGTATAGACAGCTCTCAGCCCCAGCATTTT | TRBJ1-5 | . | TRBV19 | .
CSAREGWVDQPQHF | TGCAGTGCTAGGGAGGGGTGGGTTGATCAGCCCCAGCATTTT | TRBJ1-5 | few | TRBV20-1 | .